Following are 30 T cell receptor beta chains from one sample sequenced in a study of blood T cell repertoires in COVID-19. Some clones are missing from TCRdb's copy, which holds only in-frame ones; the method was immunoSEQ multiplex PCR. The sample holds roughly 260,000 clones, 88% seen once. Sequencing input: peripheral blood. The receptors were gathered from a man in his sixties who had recovered from COVID-19.

The chain is built from TRBV5-6 and TRBJ1-1; tentatively, D is TRBD1 (6 bases). This CDR3 spans 15 amino acids. The V and J ends lost 0 bases and 1 base respectively, with 10 bases between them. The germline CDR1 and CDR2 sequences are SGHDT and YYEEEE. CDR3 nucleotides: TGTGCCAGCAGCTTGGGGCAGGGGAGGAACACTGAAGCTTTCTTT. Amino acids: CASSLGQGRNTEAFF.

The J gene is TRBJ2-7, the V gene TRBV5-1; 7 bases are shared with TRBD1. The CDR3 sequence is 14 residues long. V was pared by 2 bases and J by 4 bases, with 6 bases of the junction left unmatched. The germline gives CDR1 SGHRS, CDR2 YFSETQ. This CDR3 is CASSLQGLSYEQYF. CDR3 nucleotides: TGCGCCAGCAGCTTACAGGGGCTAAGTTACGAGCAGTACTTC.

The chain carries TRBV7-9 and TRBJ1-1; D is uncertain. Trimming stripped 5 bases from V and 1 base from J, with 11 bases between. The CDR3 totals 14 residues. Germline V gene lookup returns CDR1 SEHNR and CDR2 FQNEAQ (reference sequence). For the CDR3, the DNA is TGTGCCAGCAGCCCCCCCTCTCCGAACACTGAAGCTTTCTTT. Its translation: CASSPPSPNTEAFF.

In the case of this clone: Other DNA sequences in the same sample also yield this CDR3. The rearrangement uses TRBV5-6 and TRBJ2-2; a possible D gene is TRBD2 (5 bases). This CDR3 has 13 amino acids. V shed 1 base and J shed 5 bases, with 6 bases lying between them. CDR1 is SGHDT and CDR2 is YYEEEE in the germline V gene. The CDR3 coding sequence is TGTGCCAGCAGCTTGACGGGGACCGGGGAGCTGTTTTTT. Protein: CASSLTGTGELFF. The complete variable domain, with remaining parts taken from reference TRBV5-6 and TRBJ2-2, reads DAGVTQSPTHLIKTRGQQVTLRCSPKSGHDTVSWYQQALGQGPQFIFQYYEEEERQRGNFPDRFSGHQFPNYSSELNVNALLLGDSALYLCASSLTGTGELFFGEGSRLTVL.

The gene calls are TRBV3-1 (or the pseudogene TRBV3-2) and TRBJ1-4; tentative D call: TRBD1 (6 bases). Germline-derived CDR1 and CDR2 are LGHDT and YNNKEL (reference sequence). With 1 base removed from V and 7 bases from J, the gap between germline ends came to 10 bases. This CDR3 has 14 residues. CDR3 sequence: CASSQVTGSEKLFF. Written as DNA, the CDR3 is TGTGCCAGCAGCCAAGTTACAGGGAGTGAAAAACTGTTTTTT.

V gene TRBV6-5 combines with J gene TRBJ2-2; 8 nucleotides match TRBD1. CDR3 size: 15 residues. J gave up 6 bases and V 5 bases, and 8 bases lay outside the gene matches. The V gene's germline CDR1 is MNHEY and CDR2 SVGAGI. The CDR3, as DNA: TGTGCCAGCAGTACCCAGGACAGGGTCGCCGGGGAGCTGTTTTTT. This sequence encodes CASSTQDRVAGELFF.

V is TRBV11-1 and J is TRBJ2-7, with a possible D match to TRBD1 (5 bases). The germline V gene has CDR1 SGHAT and CDR2 FQDESV (reference sequence). Between the trimmed V and J ends, which lost 5 bases and 6 bases, there was a span of 17 bases. CDR3 length: 14 residues. The CDR3: CASSVMGPRGEQYF. The CDR3 coding sequence is TGTGCCAGCAGCGTCATGGGGCCTAGGGGCGAGCAGTACTTC.

The V gene is TRBV7-8, the J gene TRBJ1-5; the match to TRBD1 covers 8 bases. The CDR3 contains 17 residues. Looked up from germline, CDR1 is SGHVS and CDR2 is FQNEAQ. The V and J ends lost 3 bases and 4 bases, in that order; junction bases with no gene match: 11. CDR3: CASSLQERTGINQPQHF. CDR3 sequence (DNA): TGTGCCAGCAGCTTGCAAGAAAGGACAGGGATTAATCAGCCCCAGCATTTT. Using reference TRBV7-8 and TRBJ1-5 for the parts outside the CDR3, the full variable domain is GAGVSQSPRYKVAKRGQDVALRCDPISGHVSLFWYQQALGQGPEFLTYFQNEAQLDKSGLPSDRFFAERPEGSVSTLKIQRTQQEDSAVYLCASSLQERTGINQPQHFGDGTRLSIL.

The rearrangement uses TRBV7-2 and TRBJ1-6; D gene ambiguous. The CDR3 loop spans 15 amino acids. Germline CDR1 is SGHTA and CDR2 is FQGNSA. Trimming cost V 2 bases and J 6 bases, with 11 bases left between them. In DNA, the CDR3 is TGTGCCAGCAGCTTAAGTGGTACAGCTAATTCACCCCTCCACTTT. Residues: CASSLSGTANSPLHF.

The chain uses TRBV5-1 and TRBJ1-1; TRBD1 aligns across 7 bases. The CDR3 length is 15 residues. Germline V CDR1 and CDR2: SGHRS, YFSETQ. V lost 0 bases, J lost 2 bases, and 4 bases stayed unmatched. This chain's CDR3 is CASSLVGTANTEAFF. The CDR3 DNA reads TGCGCCAGCAGCTTGGTCGGGACAGCCAACACTGAAGCTTTCTTT.

The chain uses TRBV5-1 and TRBJ1-2; weak D call: TRBD1 (5 bases). Germline V CDR1 and CDR2: SGHRS, YFSETQ. Trimming left V 4 bases short and J 10 bases short, with 11 bases between. The CDR3 is 11 residues long. DNA of the CDR3: TGCGCCAGCAGCCCCGGGACTTTCTACACCTTC. Translation gives CASSPGTFYTF.

The chain has TRBV15 and TRBJ2-7; 7 bases match TRBD1. Germline-derived CDR1 and CDR2 are LNHNV and YYDKDF (reference sequence). The CDR3 runs to 15 residues. J lost 1 base, V lost 1 base, and 4 bases had no gene match. CDR3 nucleotides: TGTGCCACCAGCAGAGGTCAGGGGGAGTCCTACGAGCAGTACTTC. It codes for CATSRGQGESYEQYF. The full variable domain, completed using reference TRBV15 and TRBJ2-7, is DAMVIQNPRYQVTQFGKPVTLSCSQTLNHNVMYWYQQKSSQAPKLLFHYYDKDFNNEADTPDNFQSRRPNTSFCFLDIRSPGLGDTAMYLCATSRGQGESYEQYFGPGTRLTVT.

This clone was picked up a small number of times. The chain recombines TRBV4-2 with TRBJ1-1, with D unclear. CDR1 is LGHNA, CDR2 YNFKEQ, per germline. The CDR3 spans 16 residues. V shed 0 bases and J shed 11 bases, with 22 bases lying between them. The CDR3: CASSQEDRPAPVEAFF. CDR3 nucleotides: TGTGCCAGCAGCCAAGAAGATAGGCCGGCCCCGGTGGAGGCTTTCTTT.

The rearrangement joins TRBV18 to TRBJ2-7, with 15 positions matching TRBD2. The CDR3 has 17 residues. CDR1 and CDR2 from the germline V gene are KGHSH and LQKENI. V shed 1 base, J shed 4 bases, and the junction held 5 bases outside the gene matches. CDR3 DNA: TGTGCCAGCTCACCACGGGGGACTAGCGGGGGGCCATACGAGCAGTACTTC. This translates into CASSPRGTSGGPYEQYF.

This rearrangement joins TRBV27 to TRBJ1-4; 12 positions agree with TRBD1. Germline V gene lookup returns CDR1 MNHEY and CDR2 SMNVEV (reference sequence). CDR3 length equals 16 residues. The V gene end was trimmed by 0 bases and the J gene end by 10 bases; junction bases not matched to a gene: 6. CDR3 DNA sequence: TGTGCCAGCAGTTTATCGGGACAGGGGGCGCGAGGAAAACTGTTTTTT. It encodes CASSLSGQGARGKLFF.

The chain recombines TRBV19 with TRBJ2-6, with D perhaps TRBD1 (6 bases). Between the trimmed V and J ends, which lost 1 base and 0 bases, there was a span of 13 bases. This CDR3 is 18 amino acids long. CDR1 and CDR2 from the germline V gene are LNHDA and SQIVND (reference sequence). The CDR3 nucleotides read TGTGCCAGTAGTATAGGGGGACACCGGGACTCTGGGGCCAACGTCCTGACTTTC. Translating it yields CASSIGGHRDSGANVLTF.

Regarding this clone: The sample has other DNA sequences that encode this CDR3 too. The chain combines TRBV7-2 with TRBJ2-3; D possibly corresponds to TRBD2 (5 bases). Germline values: CDR1 SGHTA, CDR2 FQGNSA. Deletions cut 2 bases from V and 0 bases from J, with 9 bases between. This CDR3 is built from 15 residues. The DNA for the CDR3 is TGTGCCAGCAGCTTACTCGCGGGCAGCACAGATACGCAGTATTTT. Translated: CASSLLAGSTDTQYF.

The chain is built from TRBV5-1 and TRBJ2-2; TRBD2 agrees at 7 bases. The trim removed 1 base at V and 4 bases at J, leaving 4 bases unmatched. CDR1 is SGHRS, CDR2 YFSETQ, per germline. The CDR3 is made up of 15 amino acids. The CDR3 here is CASSLSSGPTGELFF. CDR3 sequence (DNA): TGCGCCAGCAGCTTGTCTAGCGGTCCCACCGGGGAGCTGTTTTTT.

This clone was seen only once. V gene TRBV3-1 (or the pseudogene TRBV3-2) combines with J gene TRBJ2-1; TRBD2 is a possible D gene (5 bases). CDR1 is LGHDT, CDR2 YNNKEL, per germline (reference sequence). V was shortened by 3 bases and J by 15 bases, with 18 bases between the two germline ends. The CDR3 loop spans 13 amino acids. DNA for the CDR3: TGTGCCAGCAGCCATCCGGGAATTTTAAACCGGTTCTTC. This translates into CASSHPGILNRFF.

This clone was counted a few times. The chain links TRBV7-2 to TRBJ2-7; D not resolved. Per the germline V gene, CDR1 is SGHTA and CDR2 is FQGNSA. V dropped 1 base and J dropped 0 bases, with 13 bases sitting between them. The CDR3 has 16 amino acids. CDR3 residues: CASSLETFPSSYEQYF. The CDR3 nucleotides read TGTGCCAGCAGCTTAGAGACTTTCCCGAGCTCCTACGAGCAGTACTTC.

This clone appeared a few times. The chain carries TRBV6-2 or TRBV6-3 and TRBJ2-5, with a weak D call TRBD2 (6 bases). In germline, CDR1 is MNHEY, CDR2 SVGEGT. CDR3 length: 18 amino acids. Between the trimmed V and J ends, which lost 0 bases and 1 base, there was a span of 18 bases. The CDR3 here is CASSYSFEVAVIQETQYF. CDR3 coding DNA: TGTGCCAGCAGTTACTCGTTTGAGGTAGCGGTGATCCAAGAGACCCAGTACTTC.

CDR3 loop: CASSYGVGDTEAFF. The CDR3 coding sequence is TGTGCCAGCAGTTACGGGGTCGGGGACACTGAAGCTTTCTTT. This chain joins TRBV6-2 or TRBV6-3 and TRBJ1-1; the D is unclear. V was shortened by 2 bases and J by 3 bases, with 10 bases between the two germline ends. The CDR3 consists of 14 residues. Germline CDR1 MNHEY, CDR2 SVGEGT.

The chain uses TRBV13 and TRBJ2-2; 7 nucleotides align to TRBD1. The CDR3 runs to 15 residues. After removal of 0 bases from V and 6 bases from J, the junction contained 4 bases not matched to a gene. Germline loops: CDR1 PRHDT, CDR2 FYEKMQ (reference sequence). CDR3 sequence reads: CASSLGKGTAGELFF. The CDR3 DNA is TGTGCCAGCAGCTTAGGAAAGGGGACAGCCGGGGAGCTGTTTTTT.

The chain employs TRBV19 and TRBJ1-2; D is uncertain. CDR1 is LNHDA, CDR2 SQIVND, per germline (reference sequence). Trimming took off 7 bases at V and 7 bases at J, with 19 bases between the two ends. The CDR3 is 14 amino acids. As DNA, the CDR3 is TGTGCCAGTAACCCAACGGGAAGGATGGGTGGCTACACCTTC. The encoded protein is CASNPTGRMGGYTF.

The DNA of the CDR3 is TGCGCCAGCAGTACGGTAACCGAAGAAGAGACCCAGTACTTC. The encoded protein is CASSTVTEEETQYF. The chain joins TRBV5-1 to TRBJ2-5; D uncertain. The CDR3 has 14 residues. V was shortened by 5 bases and J by 3 bases, with 14 bases between the two germline ends. Germline assignment: CDR1 SGHRS and CDR2 YFSETQ.

The CDR3 DNA reads TGTGCCAGCAGTTACTCGAGTTCCGGGGATAAACTGTTTTTT. It yields the protein CASSYSSSGDKLFF. This chain joins TRBV6-5 and TRBJ1-4, with D unclear. With 0 bases removed from V and 11 bases from J, the gap between germline ends came to 13 bases. The CDR3 contains 14 residues. The germline gives CDR1 MNHEY, CDR2 SVGAGI.

The CDR3 protein is CASSVGQYNEQFF. CDR3 in DNA: TGTGCCAGCAGCGTGGGACAGTACAATGAGCAGTTCTTC. The chain uses TRBV11-2 and TRBJ2-1; 7 bases are a match to TRBD1. Per the germline V gene, CDR1 is SGHAT and CDR2 is FQNNGV. Losses at the gene ends were 5 bases for V and 4 bases for J; bases not matched to a gene: 2. The CDR3 spans 13 residues.

The DNA of the CDR3 is TGTGCCAGCAGCTGGGACAGGGGGCGCAACGAGCAGTACTTC. This gives the protein CASSWDRGRNEQYF. The rearrangement uses TRBV5-6 and TRBJ2-7, with 12 bases aligning to TRBD1. In germline, CDR1 is SGHDT, CDR2 YYEEEE. The CDR3 runs 14 residues. Trimming at V came to 3 bases and at J to 5 bases, leaving 3 bases not matched to a gene.

The gene calls are TRBV27 and TRBJ2-1; D possibly corresponds to TRBD1 (5 bases). Looked up from germline, CDR1 is MNHEY and CDR2 is SMNVEV (reference sequence). CDR3 size: 15 residues. The V end lost 7 bases, the J end lost 8 bases, and 21 bases lay between the germline ends. The CDR3 reads CASKPGFAGSDEQFF. The CDR3 DNA reads as TGTGCCAGCAAACCTGGGTTTGCAGGGTCGGATGAGCAGTTCTTC.

This chain connects TRBV5-1 to TRBJ2-3; 8 bases agree with TRBD2. In germline, CDR1 is SGHRS, CDR2 YFSETQ. This CDR3 comprises 15 residues. With 5 bases clipped from V and 2 bases from J, the junction kept 7 bases outside the gene matches. CDR3 bases: TGCGCCAGCAGGGGCCCGGGGGGGACCACAGATACGCAGTATTTT. Encoded protein: CASRGPGGTTDTQYF.